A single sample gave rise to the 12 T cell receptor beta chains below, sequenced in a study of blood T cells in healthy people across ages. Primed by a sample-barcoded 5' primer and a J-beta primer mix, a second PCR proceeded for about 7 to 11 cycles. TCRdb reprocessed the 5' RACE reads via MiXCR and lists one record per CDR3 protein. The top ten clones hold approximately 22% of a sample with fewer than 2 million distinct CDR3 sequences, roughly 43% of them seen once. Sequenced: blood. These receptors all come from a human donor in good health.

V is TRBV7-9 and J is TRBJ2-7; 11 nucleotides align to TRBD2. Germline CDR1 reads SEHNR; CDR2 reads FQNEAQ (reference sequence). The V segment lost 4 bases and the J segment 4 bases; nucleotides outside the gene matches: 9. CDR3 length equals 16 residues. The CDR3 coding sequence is TGTGCCAGCAGCTCGACTCGACTAGCGGGGTTATACGAGCAGTACTTC. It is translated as CASSSTRLAGLYEQYF.

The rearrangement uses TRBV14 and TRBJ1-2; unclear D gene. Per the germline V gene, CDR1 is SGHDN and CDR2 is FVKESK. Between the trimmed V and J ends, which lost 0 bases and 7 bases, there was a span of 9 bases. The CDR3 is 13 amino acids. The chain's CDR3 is CASSQELGSGYTF. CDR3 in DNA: TGTGCCAGCAGCCAAGAACTCGGTAGTGGCTACACCTTC.

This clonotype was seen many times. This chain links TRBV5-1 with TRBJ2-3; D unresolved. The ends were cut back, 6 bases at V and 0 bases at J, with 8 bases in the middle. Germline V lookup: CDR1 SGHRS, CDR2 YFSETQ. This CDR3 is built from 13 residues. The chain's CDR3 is CASTLTSTDTQYF. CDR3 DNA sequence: TGCGCCAGCACCCTTACTAGCACAGATACGCAGTATTTT.

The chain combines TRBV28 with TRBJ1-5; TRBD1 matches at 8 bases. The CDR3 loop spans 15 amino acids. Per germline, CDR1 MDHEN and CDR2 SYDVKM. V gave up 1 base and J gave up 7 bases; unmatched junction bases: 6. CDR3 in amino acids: CASSLSDRASQPQHF. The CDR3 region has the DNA TGTGCCAGCAGTTTATCGGACAGGGCGTCCCAGCCCCAGCATTTT.

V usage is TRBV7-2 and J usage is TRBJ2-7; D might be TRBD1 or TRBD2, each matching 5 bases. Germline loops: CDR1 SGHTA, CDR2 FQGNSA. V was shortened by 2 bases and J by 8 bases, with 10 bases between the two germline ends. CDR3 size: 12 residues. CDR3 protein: CASSLLGTKQYF. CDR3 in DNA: TGTGCCAGCAGCTTATTGGGGACCAAGCAGTACTTC. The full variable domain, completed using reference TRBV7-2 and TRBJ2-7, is GAGVSQSPSNKVTEKGKDVELRCDPISGHTALYWYRQSLGQGLEFLIYFQGNSAPDKSGLPSDRFSAERTGGSVSTLTIQRTQQEDSAVYLCASSLLGTKQYFGPGTRLTVT.

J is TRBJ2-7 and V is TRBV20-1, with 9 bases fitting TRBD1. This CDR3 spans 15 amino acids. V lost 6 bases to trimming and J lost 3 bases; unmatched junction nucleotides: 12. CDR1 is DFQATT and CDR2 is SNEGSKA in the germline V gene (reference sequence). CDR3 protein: CSAIGTGTGSYEQYF. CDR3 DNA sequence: TGCAGTGCGATAGGAACCGGGACAGGGAGCTACGAGCAGTACTTC.

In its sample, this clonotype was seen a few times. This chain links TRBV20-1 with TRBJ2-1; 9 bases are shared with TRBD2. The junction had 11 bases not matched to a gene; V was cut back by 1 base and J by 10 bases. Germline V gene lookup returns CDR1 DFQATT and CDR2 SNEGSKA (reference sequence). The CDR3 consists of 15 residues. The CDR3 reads CSARVRRGGLGEQFF. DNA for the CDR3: TGCAGTGCTAGAGTACGGCGGGGGGGCCTCGGAGAGCAGTTCTTC.

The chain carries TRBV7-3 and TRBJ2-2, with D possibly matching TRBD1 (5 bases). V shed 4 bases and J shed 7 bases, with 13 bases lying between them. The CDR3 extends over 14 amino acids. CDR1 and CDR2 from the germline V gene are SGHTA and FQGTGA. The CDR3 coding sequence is TGTGCCAGCAGCTCCAGGGTATTAGGCGGGGAGCTGTTTTTT. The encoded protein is CASSSRVLGGELFF.

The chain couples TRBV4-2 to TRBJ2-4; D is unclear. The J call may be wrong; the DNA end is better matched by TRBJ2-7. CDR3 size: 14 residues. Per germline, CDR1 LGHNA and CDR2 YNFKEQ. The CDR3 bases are TGTGCCAGCAGCCAAGAAATCTTAACTCACGAGCAGTACTTC. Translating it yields CASSQEILTHEQYF.

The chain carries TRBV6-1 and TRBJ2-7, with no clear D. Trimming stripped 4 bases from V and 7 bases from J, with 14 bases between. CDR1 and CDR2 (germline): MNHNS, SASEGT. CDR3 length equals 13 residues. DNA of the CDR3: TGTGCCAGCAGTGTGGGTCACAGACGTGAGCAGTACTTC. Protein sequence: CASSVGHRREQYF.

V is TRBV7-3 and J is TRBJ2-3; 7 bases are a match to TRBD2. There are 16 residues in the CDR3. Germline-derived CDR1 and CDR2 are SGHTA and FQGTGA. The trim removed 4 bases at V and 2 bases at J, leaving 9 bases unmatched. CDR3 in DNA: TGTGCCAGCAGCTCACAATCGGGAGGCTCCACAGATACGCAGTATTTT. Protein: CASSSQSGGSTDTQYF.

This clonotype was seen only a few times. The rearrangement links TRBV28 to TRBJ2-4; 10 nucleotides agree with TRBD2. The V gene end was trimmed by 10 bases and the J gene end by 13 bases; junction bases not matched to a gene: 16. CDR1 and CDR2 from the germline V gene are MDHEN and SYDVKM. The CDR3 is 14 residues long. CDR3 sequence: CATRSSSGGFEQYF. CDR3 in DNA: TGTGCCACCCGATCTTCTAGCGGGGGTTTTGAGCAGTACTTC.